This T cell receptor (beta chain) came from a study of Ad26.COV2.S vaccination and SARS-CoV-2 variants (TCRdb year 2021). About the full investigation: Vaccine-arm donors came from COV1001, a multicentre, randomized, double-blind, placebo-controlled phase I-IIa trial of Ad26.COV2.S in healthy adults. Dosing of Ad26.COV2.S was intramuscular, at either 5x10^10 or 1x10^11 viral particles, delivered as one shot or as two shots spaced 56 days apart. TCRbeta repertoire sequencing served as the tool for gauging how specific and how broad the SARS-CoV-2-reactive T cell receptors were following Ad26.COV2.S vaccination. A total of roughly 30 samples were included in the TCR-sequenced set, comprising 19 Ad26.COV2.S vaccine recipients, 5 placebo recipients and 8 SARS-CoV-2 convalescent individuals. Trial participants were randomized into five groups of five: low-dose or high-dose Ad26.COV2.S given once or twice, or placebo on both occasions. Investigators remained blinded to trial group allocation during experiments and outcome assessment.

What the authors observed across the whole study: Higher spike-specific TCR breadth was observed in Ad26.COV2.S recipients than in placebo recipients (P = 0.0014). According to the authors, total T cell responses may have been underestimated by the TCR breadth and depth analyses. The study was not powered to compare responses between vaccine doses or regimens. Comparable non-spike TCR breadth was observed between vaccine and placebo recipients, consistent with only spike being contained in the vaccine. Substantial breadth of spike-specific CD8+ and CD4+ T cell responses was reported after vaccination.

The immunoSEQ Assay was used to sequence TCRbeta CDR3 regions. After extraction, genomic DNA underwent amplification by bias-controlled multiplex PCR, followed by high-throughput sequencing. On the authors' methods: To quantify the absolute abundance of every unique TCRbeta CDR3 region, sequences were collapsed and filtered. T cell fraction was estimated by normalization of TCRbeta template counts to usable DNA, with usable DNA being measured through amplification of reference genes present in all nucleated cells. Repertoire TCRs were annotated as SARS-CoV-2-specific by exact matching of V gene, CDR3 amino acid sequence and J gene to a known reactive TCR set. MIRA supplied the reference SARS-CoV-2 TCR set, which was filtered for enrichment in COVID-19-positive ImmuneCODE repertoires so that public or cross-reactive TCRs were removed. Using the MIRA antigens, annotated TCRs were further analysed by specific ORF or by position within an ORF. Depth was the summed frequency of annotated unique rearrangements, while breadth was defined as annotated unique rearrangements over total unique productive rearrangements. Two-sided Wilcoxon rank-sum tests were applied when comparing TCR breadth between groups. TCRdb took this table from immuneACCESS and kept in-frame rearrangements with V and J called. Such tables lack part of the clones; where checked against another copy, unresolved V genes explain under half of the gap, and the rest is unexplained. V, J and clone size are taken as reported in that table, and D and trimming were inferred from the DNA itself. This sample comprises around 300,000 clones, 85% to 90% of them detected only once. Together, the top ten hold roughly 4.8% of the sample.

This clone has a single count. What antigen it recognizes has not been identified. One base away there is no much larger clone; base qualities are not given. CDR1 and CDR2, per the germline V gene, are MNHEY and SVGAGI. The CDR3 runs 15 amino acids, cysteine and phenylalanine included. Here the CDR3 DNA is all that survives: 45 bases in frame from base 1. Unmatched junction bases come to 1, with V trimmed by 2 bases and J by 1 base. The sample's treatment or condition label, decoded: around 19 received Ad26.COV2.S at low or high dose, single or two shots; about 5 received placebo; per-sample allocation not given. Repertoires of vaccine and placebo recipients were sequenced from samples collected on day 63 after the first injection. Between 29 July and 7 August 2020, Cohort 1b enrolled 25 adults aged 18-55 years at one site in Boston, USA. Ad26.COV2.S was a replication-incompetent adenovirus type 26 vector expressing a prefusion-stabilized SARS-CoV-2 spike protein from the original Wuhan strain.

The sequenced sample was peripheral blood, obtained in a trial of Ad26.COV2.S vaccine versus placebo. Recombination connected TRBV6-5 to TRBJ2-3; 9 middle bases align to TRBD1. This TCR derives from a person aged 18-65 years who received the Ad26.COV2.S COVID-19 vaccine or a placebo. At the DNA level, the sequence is TGTGCCAGCAGTTACGGGGACAGGGGCACAGATACGCAGTATTTT. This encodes CASSYGDRGTDTQYF.